What follows are 22 T cell receptor beta chains derived from one specimen sequenced in a study of glioma-infiltrating T cells. Using RNA template, CDR3s of TCR alpha and beta were amplified with iRepertoire arm-PCR. TCRdb re-analysed the multiplex PCR reads in MiXCR, keeping a single row per CDR3 protein. The sample comprises 100,000 to 150,000 distinct CDR3 sequences, roughly 20% of which are singletons, and around 15% rests with the top ten. Input material: glioma tissue, nonneoplastic brain tissue, or PBMCs (not recorded which). These receptors all stem from a human donor with low-grade glioma or glioblastoma, undergoing nonglioma brain surgery, or in good health (not recorded which).

This clonotype was detected many times. V is TRBV28 and J is TRBJ1-2; no firm D call. The CDR3 totals 16 residues. V was clipped by 6 bases and J by 5 bases, with 22 bases between them. CDR1 MDHEN and CDR2 SYDVKM come from the germline V gene. The chain's CDR3 is CASSYVSTFDSYGYTF. Written as DNA, the CDR3 is TGTGCCAGCAGCTACGTTTCAACCTTTGACTCTTATGGCTACACCTTC.

This clonotype was recorded at least ten times. A junction end diverges from the germline sequence, so it may reflect a read error. This chain connects TRBV7-3 to TRBJ2-5; D may correspond to TRBD1 or TRBD2 (6 bases each). CDR1 SGHTA and CDR2 FQGTGA come from the germline V gene. The CDR3 has 16 residues. CDR3 in DNA: TGTGCCAGCAGCGCCCGCGTTGGGGGGCTCCAAGAAACCCAGTACTTC. Its translation: CASSARVGGLQETQYF.

This clonotype was detected ten times or more. V and J are TRBV7-2 and TRBJ2-7; 8 bases are shared with TRBD2. Per the germline V gene, CDR1 is SGHTA and CDR2 is FQGNSA. V was pared by 1 base and J by 3 bases, with 8 bases of the junction left unmatched. The CDR3 has 16 amino acids. The CDR3, as DNA: TGTGCCAGCAGCTTAGGGCCGGGACTAGGAAGCTACGAGCAGTACTTC. The encoded protein is CASSLGPGLGSYEQYF. The variable domain in full, completed from reference TRBV7-2 and TRBJ2-7, reads GAGVSQSPSNKVTEKGKDVELRCDPISGHTALYWYRQSLGQGLEFLIYFQGNSAPDKSGLPSDRFSAERTGGSVSTLTIQRTQQEDSAVYLCASSLGPGLGSYEQYFGPGTRLTVT.

Turning to this clonotype: A much larger clone lies one base from this, so it may be a read error. V is TRBV7-2 and J is TRBJ2-5, with D unresolved. CDR1 SGHTA and CDR2 FQGNSA come from the germline V gene. This CDR3 comprises 15 residues. Written as DNA, the CDR3 is TGTGCCAGCAGTCGCCAGGCGGATTTCCAAGAGACCAAGTACTTC. Its translation is CASSRQADFQETKYF.

This clonotype has ten or more counts. This sequence joins TRBV20-1 and TRBJ2-1, with D possibly TRBD2 on 6 matching bases. Germline V gives CDR1 DFQATT, CDR2 SNEGSKA (reference sequence). The germline V and J ends were trimmed by 0 bases and 6 bases, with 18 bases remaining between them. This CDR3 has 16 residues. The DNA for the CDR3 is TGCAGTGCTAGAGATCCGGGACTTAAGGGGACCAATGAGCAGTTCTTC. Amino acids: CSARDPGLKGTNEQFF.

This clonotype was counted ten times or more. The chain couples TRBV7-2 to TRBJ2-7; D is unresolved. Germline V gene sequence: CDR1 SGHTA, CDR2 FQGNSA. V dropped 1 base and J dropped 0 bases, with 4 bases sitting between them. The CDR3 is 13 residues long. This CDR3 is CASSLDSSYEQYF. The DNA for the CDR3 is TGTGCCAGCAGCTTAGACAGCTCCTACGAGCAGTACTTC. The full variable domain, rest sourced from reference TRBV7-2 and TRBJ2-7, is GAGVSQSPSNKVTEKGKDVELRCDPISGHTALYWYRQSLGQGLEFLIYFQGNSAPDKSGLPSDRFSAERTGGSVSTLTIQRTQQEDSAVYLCASSLDSSYEQYFGPGTRLTVT.

This clonotype turned up a few times. The V gene is TRBV19, the J gene TRBJ2-5; 8 nucleotides align to TRBD2. CDR1 is LNHDA, CDR2 SQIVND, per germline (reference sequence). The CDR3 has 15 amino acids. V dropped 5 bases and J dropped 2; count of bases not matched to a gene: 7. As DNA, the CDR3 is TGTGCCAGTAGTGATAGCGGGACGCCACAAGAGACCCAGTACTTC. Protein product: CASSDSGTPQETQYF.

This clonotype was picked up many times. The chain joins TRBV20-1 to TRBJ2-1; 11 nucleotides line up with TRBD2. CDR1 and CDR2 from the germline V gene are DFQATT and SNEGSKA (reference sequence). V dropped 3 bases and J dropped 7; count of bases not matched to a gene: 8. The CDR3 runs to 15 residues. CDR3 protein: CSASAPSGRLNEQFF. CDR3 nucleotide sequence: TGCAGTGCTAGCGCGCCTAGCGGGAGGTTGAATGAGCAGTTCTTC.

The chain has TRBV11-2 and TRBJ2-7, with TRBD2 as a possible D gene (5 bases). V shed 3 bases and J shed 3 bases, with 18 bases lying between them. Germline V gene data show CDR1 as SGHAT and CDR2 as FQNNGV. This CDR3 is built from 16 residues. CDR3 DNA: TGTGCCAGCAGCTTTCCCCCTTCGACGGGAAACTACGAGCAGTACTTC. Amino acids: CASSFPPSTGNYEQYF.

This clonotype was seen at least ten times. V usage is TRBV27 and J usage is TRBJ2-5; 9 nucleotides agree with TRBD1. Germline CDR1 MNHEY, CDR2 SMNVEV (reference sequence). This CDR3 is 16 amino acids long. The ends lost 3 bases at V and 3 bases at J; junction bases unmatched: 8. CDR3 loop: CASSFNPGQGKETQYF. The CDR3 DNA follows: TGTGCCAGCAGTTTCAATCCCGGACAGGGGAAAGAGACCCAGTACTTC.

The chain combines TRBV12-3 or TRBV12-4 with TRBJ1-5; 7 bases are shared with TRBD1. V lost 2 bases, J lost 7 bases, and 8 bases stayed unmatched. The CDR3 extends over 15 amino acids. CDR3 bases: TGTGCCAGCAGTTTAATCCCGACAGGGATACAGCCCCAGCATTTT. The encoded protein is CASSLIPTGIQPQHF.

This clonotype was counted only a few times. This chain connects TRBV4-1 to TRBJ2-7; D gene uncertain. With 1 base removed from V and 3 bases from J, the gap between germline ends came to 10 bases. This CDR3 contains 14 residues. The germline gives CDR1 MGHRA, CDR2 YSYEKL. Written as DNA, the CDR3 is TGCGCCAGCAGCCAAGGTAACCCCGGCTACGAGCAGTACTTC. This translates into CASSQGNPGYEQYF.

This clonotype was seen ten or more times. V gene TRBV3-1 combines with J gene TRBJ2-3; tentatively, D is TRBD2 (6 bases). CDR3 length: 15 amino acids. Looked up from germline, CDR1 is LGHDT and CDR2 is YNNKEL (reference sequence). V was shortened by 3 bases and J by 3 bases, with 13 bases between the two germline ends. CDR3 DNA sequence: TGTGCCAGCAGCCACCTAGCGTCTACGACAGATACGCAGTATTTT. Translated: CASSHLASTTDTQYF.

This clonotype was detected a few times. The V and J genes are TRBV5-4 and TRBJ1-1, with TRBD1 identical over 9 bases. The CDR3 is made up of 17 amino acids. V lost 2 bases to trimming and J lost 3 bases; unmatched junction nucleotides: 11. Germline assignment: CDR1 SGHNT and CDR2 YYREEE (reference sequence). The DNA of the CDR3 is TGTGCCAGCAGCTTTGGAGGGACAGGGCAGAAGTACACTGAAGCTTTCTTT. As protein: CASSFGGTGQKYTEAFF. The full variable domain, completed using reference TRBV5-4 and TRBJ1-1, is ETGVTQSPTHLIKTRGQQVTLRCSSQSGHNTVSWYQQALGQGPQFIFQYYREEENGRGNFPPRFSGLQFPNYSSELNVNALELDDSALYLCASSFGGTGQKYTEAFFGQGTRLTVV.

The sample holds one count of this clonotype. A much larger clone is a single base away; this may be a read error. The rearrangement joins TRBV10-2 to TRBJ1-5; no reliable D call. The CDR3 is made up of 14 amino acids. Trimming cost V 6 bases and J 3 bases, with 12 bases left between them. Germline V lookup: CDR1 WSHSY, CDR2 SAAADI. This chain's CDR3 is CASREAQNNQPQHF. The CDR3 DNA is TGCGCCAGCAGGGAGGCCCAGAACAATCAGCCCCAGCATTTT.

This clonotype appeared many times. This chain joins TRBV4-3 and TRBJ1-1; 8 nucleotides line up with TRBD1. Looked up from germline, CDR1 is LGHNA and CDR2 is YSLEER. This CDR3 is 16 amino acids long. Unmatched junction bases numbered 6, after V lost 2 bases and J lost 1 base. The CDR3 reads CASSQLFGTGNTEAFF. For the CDR3, the DNA is TGCGCCAGCAGCCAACTATTTGGGACAGGGAACACTGAAGCTTTCTTT.

This clonotype was recorded many times. The chain has TRBV7-9 and TRBJ2-7; 12 nucleotides match TRBD2. This CDR3 spans 15 amino acids. Per germline, CDR1 SEHNR and CDR2 FQNEAQ (reference sequence). After removal of 7 bases from V and 2 bases from J, the junction contained 6 bases not matched to a gene. DNA of the CDR3: TGTGCCAGCATCCCGACTAGCGGGAGAGCCTACGAGCAGTACTTC. This codes for CASIPTSGRAYEQYF.

This clonotype was observed a handful of times. J is TRBJ2-1 and V is TRBV5-6, with D possibly matching TRBD2 (6 bases). The CDR3 has 15 amino acids. Germline V gives CDR1 SGHDT, CDR2 YYEEEE. The germline V and J ends were trimmed by 4 bases and 8 bases, with 19 bases remaining between them. The CDR3 sequence is CASSPFREWEHEQFF. Here the CDR3 DNA reads TGTGCCAGCAGCCCCTTTCGGGAGTGGGAACATGAGCAGTTCTTC.

This clonotype was picked up a small number of times. The genes are TRBV5-6 and TRBJ2-3, with a weak D call TRBD2 (5 bases). This CDR3 is built from 15 residues. Germline V gives CDR1 SGHDT, CDR2 YYEEEE. Deletions cut 1 base from V and 2 bases from J, with 11 bases between. The CDR3 sequence: CASSLLARFTDTQYF. The CDR3 DNA is TGTGCCAGCAGCTTGTTAGCGCGTTTCACAGATACGCAGTATTTT.

This clonotype was observed many times. The chain combines TRBV12-3 or TRBV12-4 with TRBJ2-1, with D unresolved. Trimming pared 0 bases from V and 6 bases from J, leaving 9 bases between. There are 14 residues in the CDR3. The CDR3 sequence is CASSLAGLGNEQFF. The CDR3 nucleotides are TGTGCCAGCAGTTTAGCGGGTCTGGGCAATGAGCAGTTCTTC.

This clonotype was seen at least ten times. V is TRBV6-1 and J is TRBJ2-7; 7 bases align to TRBD1. The junction had 4 bases not matched to a gene; V was cut back by 6 bases and J by 2 bases. Looked up from germline, CDR1 is MNHNS and CDR2 is SASEGT. CDR3 length equals 13 residues. DNA for the CDR3: TGTGCCAGCAGCGAACAGGGGCCCTACGAGCAGTACTTC. This translates into CASSEQGPYEQYF.

This clonotype was counted only a few times. A much larger clone is a single base away; this may be a read error. V is TRBV12-3 or TRBV12-4 and J is TRBJ2-2; a weak D match, TRBD2 (5 bases). The CDR3 contains 18 residues. CDR3 nucleotides: TGTGCCAGCAGGGGGAGATTTTCAGCGATCAAGAACACCGGGAAGCTGTTTTTT. Translated, it gives CASRGRFSAIKNTGKLFF.